A single sample is the source of the 10 T cell receptor beta chains below, sequenced in a study of human T cells and chemical hapten exposure. The time point here: patch test 2, 6 weeks after DPC sensitization. Treatment specified: therapeutic diphenylcyclopropenone sensitization with weekly scalp DPC. MiXCR, run by TCRdb on the RACE reads, gives a single entry per CDR3 protein. The sample has approximately 89,000 distinct CDR3 sequences; roughly a tenth are singletons. The starting material was whole blood, obtained in connection with sensitization to the hapten diphenylcyclopropenone (DPC). These TCRs come from a woman in her twenties or thirties with alopecia areata. Some clones in this sample may be carry-over from other donors' samples.

The V and J genes are TRBV7-9 and TRBJ1-6; D not resolved. CDR1 SEHNR and CDR2 FQNEAQ come from the germline V gene (reference sequence). V lost 5 bases and J lost 10, with 15 bases in between. This CDR3 is 14 amino acids long. CDR3 nucleotide sequence: TGTGCCAGCAGCCCGAACGCGGACTGGTCACCCCTCCACTTT. It encodes CASSPNADWSPLHF.

This clonotype has a count of ten or more. V gene TRBV5-6 combines with J gene TRBJ2-1; 7 bases match TRBD2. V trimming: 1 base; J trimming: 4 bases; junction bases outside the gene matches: 2. The V gene's germline CDR1 is SGHDT and CDR2 YYEEEE. The CDR3 is made up of 14 amino acids. The CDR3 is CASSLISGYNEQFF. Written as DNA, the CDR3 is TGTGCCAGCAGCTTGATTAGCGGGTACAATGAGCAGTTCTTC.

This clonotype appeared a few times. The CDR3 DNA is TGTGCCAGCAGTGTACAGGGGTCCTCGGCCGGGGAGCTGTTTTTT. It specifies CASSVQGSSAGELFF. The chain combines TRBV6-1 with TRBJ2-2; TRBD1 agrees at 7 bases. The CDR3 is 15 amino acids. J was trimmed by 6 bases and V by 4 bases; bases with no gene match: 8. Germline V gene sequence: CDR1 MNHNS, CDR2 SASEGT.

This clonotype was observed many times. This chain uses TRBV7-2 with TRBJ2-1; weak D call: TRBD1 (5 bases). The V and J ends lost 1 base and 4 bases respectively, with 8 bases between them. Germline CDR1 SGHTA, CDR2 FQGNSA. This CDR3 spans 14 amino acids. CDR3 protein: CASSLGGFYNEQFF. CDR3 nucleotides: TGTGCCAGCAGCTTAGGGGGCTTTTACAATGAGCAGTTCTTC.

The table lists this clonotype with many counts. V is TRBV7-9 and J is TRBJ1-1; D possibly corresponds to TRBD1 (5 bases). The CDR3 consists of 11 residues. CDR1 and CDR2 from the germline V gene are SEHNR and FQNEAQ (reference sequence). Between the trimmed V and J ends, which lost 8 bases and 5 bases, there was a span of 9 bases. The CDR3 loop reads CASVPGTEAFF. CDR3 sequence (DNA): TGTGCCAGCGTACCAGGGACTGAAGCTTTCTTT.

By share, this clonotype counts as medium-sized. The chain carries TRBV6-2 or TRBV6-3 and TRBJ2-7; the D is unclear. V lost 2 bases and J 3 bases, leaving 5 bases between the germline ends. Germline CDR1 is MNHEY and CDR2 is SVGEGT. This CDR3 is built from 12 residues. CDR3 in amino acids: CASSYAVYEQYF. The CDR3 DNA follows: TGTGCCAGCAGTTACGCAGTCTACGAGCAGTACTTC.

There are many counts of this clonotype. V is TRBV5-4 and J is TRBJ1-2, with 7 bases matching TRBD1. Looked up from germline, CDR1 is SGHNT and CDR2 is YYREEE (reference sequence). The CDR3 totals 15 residues. Trimming cost V 4 bases and J 0 bases; bases outside gene matches: 6. CDR3 sequence reads: CASSLQGITNYGYTF. The CDR3 DNA reads TGTGCCAGCAGCCTACAGGGGATAACTAACTATGGCTACACCTTC.

This clonotype was seen at least ten times. This chain uses TRBV6-6 with TRBJ2-1; D is undetermined. The CDR3 is made up of 12 amino acids. Trimming left V 2 bases short and J 9 bases short, with 8 bases between. Germline loops: CDR1 MNHNY, CDR2 SVGAGI (reference sequence). The CDR3 DNA sequence: TGTGCCAGCAGTTACCCCGTGTCTGAGCAGTTCTTC. It encodes CASSYPVSEQFF.

This rearrangement joins TRBV7-2 to TRBJ2-2, with D perhaps TRBD1 or TRBD2 (6 bases each). The CDR3 spans 14 residues. Germline V gene data show CDR1 as SGHTA and CDR2 as FQGNSA. V lost 6 bases and J lost 1, with 9 bases in between. The CDR3 sequence is CASREGQNTGELFF. The DNA of the CDR3 is TGTGCCAGCAGGGAGGGACAGAACACCGGGGAGCTGTTTTTT.

This clonotype was seen at least ten times. This chain links TRBV6-5 with TRBJ1-2; 7 bases agree with TRBD1. The J segment lost 3 bases and the V segment lost 6 bases, leaving 4 bases of the junction unmatched. The CDR3 loop spans 13 amino acids. The germline V gene has CDR1 MNHEY and CDR2 SVGAGI. DNA of the CDR3: TGTGCCAGCAGCAGAGGGGGCTACTATGGCTACACCTTC. Its translation: CASSRGGYYGYTF.